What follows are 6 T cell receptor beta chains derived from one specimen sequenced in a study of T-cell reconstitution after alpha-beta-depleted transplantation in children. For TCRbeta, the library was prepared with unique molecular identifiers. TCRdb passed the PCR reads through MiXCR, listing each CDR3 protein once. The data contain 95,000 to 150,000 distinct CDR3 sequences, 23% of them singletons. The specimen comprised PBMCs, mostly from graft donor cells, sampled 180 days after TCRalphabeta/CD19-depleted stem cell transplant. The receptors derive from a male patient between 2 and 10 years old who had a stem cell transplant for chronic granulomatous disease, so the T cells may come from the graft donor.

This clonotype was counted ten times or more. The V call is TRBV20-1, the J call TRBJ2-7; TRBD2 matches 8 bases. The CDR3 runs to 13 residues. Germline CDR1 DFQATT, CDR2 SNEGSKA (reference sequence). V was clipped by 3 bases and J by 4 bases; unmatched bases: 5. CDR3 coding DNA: TGCAGTGCTAGTCCTAGCGGGTTTTACGAGCAGTACTTC. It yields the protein CSASPSGFYEQYF.

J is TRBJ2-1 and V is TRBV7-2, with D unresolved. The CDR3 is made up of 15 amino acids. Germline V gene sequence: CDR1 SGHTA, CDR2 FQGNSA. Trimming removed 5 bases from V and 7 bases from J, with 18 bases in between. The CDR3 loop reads CASSRSAVRSNEQFF. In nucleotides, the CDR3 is TGTGCCAGCAGCCGTTCGGCGGTTAGGTCAAATGAGCAGTTCTTC.

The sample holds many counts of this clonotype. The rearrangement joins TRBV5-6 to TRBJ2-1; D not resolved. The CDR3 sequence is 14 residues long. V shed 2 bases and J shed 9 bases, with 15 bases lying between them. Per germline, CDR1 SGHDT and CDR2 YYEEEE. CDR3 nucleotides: TGTGCCAGCAGCTTCGGTGGGCGCGCGACTGAGCAGTTCTTC. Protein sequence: CASSFGGRATEQFF.

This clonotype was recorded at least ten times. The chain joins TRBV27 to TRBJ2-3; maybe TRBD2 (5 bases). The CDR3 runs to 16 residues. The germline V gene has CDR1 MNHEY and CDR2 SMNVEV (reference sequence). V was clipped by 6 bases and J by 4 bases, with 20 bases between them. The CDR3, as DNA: TGTGCCAGCAGGCTCTCGGAGGACCACACACCAGATACGCAGTATTTT. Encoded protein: CASRLSEDHTPDTQYF.

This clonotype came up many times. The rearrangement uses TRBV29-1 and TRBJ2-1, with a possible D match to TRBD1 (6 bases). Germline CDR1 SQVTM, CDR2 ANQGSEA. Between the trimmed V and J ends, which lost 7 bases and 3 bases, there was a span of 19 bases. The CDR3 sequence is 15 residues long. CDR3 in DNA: TGCAGCGGACGTACAGGGTTAGATAGCTACAATGAGCAGTTCTTC. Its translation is CSGRTGLDSYNEQFF.

DNA of the CDR3: TGTGCCAGCAGTGGGCAGACGGGAGGGCCCTACGAGCAGTACTTC. Translating it yields CASSGQTGGPYEQYF. V and J are TRBV25-1 and TRBJ2-7, with 8 nucleotides matching TRBD2. Germline V CDR1 and CDR2: MGHDK, SYGVNS. CDR3 length equals 15 residues. V was pared by 4 bases and J by 2 bases, with 7 bases of the junction left unmatched.